The rows below give T cell receptor beta chains drawn from one sample of a study of early T cells in non-severe SARS-CoV-2 infection. TCRdb recomputed calls from the 5' RACE reads with MiXCR, one row per CDR3 protein. The sample yields around 58,000 distinct CDR3 sequences, 14% to 15% seen once. The material was whole blood, obtained at baseline. The receptors stem from an adult who was a healthcare worker with PCR-confirmed SARS-CoV-2 infection or an uninfected control (not recorded which). Both conserved end residues are part of each CDR3. The D gene is left open where the match is weak. Not all rows give a size; the values are once, few, many and, for expanded clones, a class.

D	V	J	size	DNA	CDR3
TRBD1	TRBV11-2	TRBJ2-4	few	TGTGCCAGCAGCTTAGAACCCCCGAGGGGGCGTGTAGCCAAAAACATTCAGTACTTC	CASSLEPPRGRVAKNIQYF
-	TRBV6-5	TRBJ2-5	-	TGTGCCAGCAGTCGGAGGCCAGAGACCCAGTACTTC	CASSRRPETQYF
TRBD2	TRBV12-3/TRBV12-4	TRBJ2-2	few	TGTGCCAGCAGCTCCGGCGCGGGAGGAGCCGGGGAGCTGTTTTTT	CASSSGAGGAGELFF
-	TRBV20-1	TRBJ2-2	many	TGCAGTGCTAGAGATTCGCGGGGGAACACCGGGGAGCTGTTTTTT	CSARDSRGNTGELFF
TRBD1	TRBV4-3	TRBJ1-1	-	TGCGCCAGCAGCCAAGATCTGGACAGGGGGCTGGAGGCTTTCTTT	CASSQDLDRGLEAFF
-	TRBV10-3	TRBJ1-3	-	TGTGCCACCCTGGCGGGAAACTCTGGAAACACCATATATTTT	CATLAGNSGNTIYF
TRBD2	TRBV7-2	TRBJ2-1	-	TGTGCCAGCAGCCCGTCTAGCGGGCGCAACAATGAGCAGTTCTTC	CASSPSSGRNNEQFF
-	TRBV5-1	TRBJ2-1	-	TGCGCCAGCAGCTTGCCCGCTGGTGAGCAGTTCTTC	CASSLPAGEQFF
-	TRBV11-2	TRBJ1-3	-	TGTGCCAGCAGCTTAGAGGGGAACACATTCTCTGGAAACACCATATATTTT	CASSLEGNTFSGNTIYF
-	TRBV7-9	TRBJ1-1	-	TGTGCCAGCAGTCTGACTCAGAACACTGAAGCTTTCTTT	CASSLTQNTEAFF
-	TRBV5-5	TRBJ2-5	many	TGTGCCAGCACCCTGTCAGGTTTAGAAGAGACCCAGTACTTC	CASTLSGLEETQYF
-	TRBV6-6	TRBJ2-7	many	TGTGCCAGCAGCCTCATAAGGGACGAGCAGTACTTC	CASSLIRDEQYF
-	TRBV4-2	TRBJ2-2	many	TGTGCCAGCAGCCAAGATCTGGGCGGGGAGCTGTTTTTT	CASSQDLGGELFF
-	TRBV12-3/TRBV12-4	TRBJ1-3	few	TGTGCCAGCAGCCAATCATGGGAAAACACCATATATTTT	CASSQSWENTIYF
TRBD1	TRBV7-9	TRBJ2-7	many	TGTGCCAGCAGCTTCCCGGGACAGGGATTGGGGGAGCAGTACTTC	CASSFPGQGLGEQYF
-	TRBV29-1	TRBJ1-4	once	TGCAGCGTTGCTAGGGGTCCGGGAGAAGAGGGAGGTGAAAAACTGTTTTTT	CSVARGPGEEGGEKLFF
-	TRBV3-1	TRBJ2-3	many	TGTGCCAGCAGCCAAGATCGAGGAGATACGCAGTATTTT	CASSQDRGDTQYF
TRBD1	TRBV29-1	TRBJ2-3	once	TGCAGCGTTCTCCGACAGGGTTCGCAGTATTTT	CSVLRQGSQYF
-	TRBV20-1	TRBJ2-2	few	TGCAGTGCTAGGGGTAGGAGGGAGGCCGACACCGGGGAGCTGTTTTTT	CSARGRREADTGELFF
-	TRBV7-9	TRBJ2-1	many	TGTGCCAGCAGCTTAGAGTTGACAATGATGCAGTTCTTC	CASSLELTMMQFF
-	TRBV7-3	TRBJ2-1	many	TGTGCCAGCAGCTTAGGCTACAATGAGCAGTTCTTC	CASSLGYNEQFF
TRBD1	TRBV5-1	TRBJ2-7	-	TGCGCCAGCTTTACTCAGAGTTTCGGGACAGGGATAAACTACGAGCAGTACTTC	CASFTQSFGTGINYEQYF
-	TRBV13	TRBJ2-3	many	TGTGCCAGCAGCGCGGTGGGGACAGATACGCAGTATTTT	CASSAVGTDTQYF
TRBD1	TRBV12-3/TRBV12-4	TRBJ1-1	many	TGTGCCAGCAGTACCCGACAGGGGAGCCCTGAAGCTTTCTTT	CASSTRQGSPEAFF
TRBD2	TRBV9	TRBJ2-1	-	TGTGCCAGCAGCGTAGCTACGTGGACTAGCGGGGGGCCGTCCTACAATGAGCAGTTCTTC	CASSVATWTSGGPSYNEQFF
-	TRBV30	TRBJ1-1	-	TGTGCCTGGAGTTTGAACAGGCAAGCTTTCTTT	CAWSLNRQAFF
-	TRBV11-2	TRBJ2-7	few	TGTGCCAGCAGCTTAGACGGGGGCAGCTACGAGCAGTACTTC	CASSLDGGSYEQYF
TRBD1	TRBV7-6	TRBJ2-7	-	TGTGCCAGCAGCTCAACAGGGGCGAACGAGCAGTACTTC	CASSSTGANEQYF
TRBD1	TRBV6-2/TRBV6-3	TRBJ1-5	few	TGTGTCAGCAACCCTCAGGGGGAATCGGATCAGCCCCAGCATTTT	CVSNPQGESDQPQHF
TRBD1	TRBV7-6	TRBJ2-2	few	TGTGCCAGCAGCCAGGGGGCAGGGATGGGGACCGGGGAGCTGTTTTTT	CASSQGAGMGTGELFF
-	TRBV29-1	TRBJ2-3	few	TGCAGCGCCCGGGACGGGGATACGCAGTATTTT	CSARDGDTQYF
TRBD1	TRBV24-1	TRBJ2-1	few	TGTGCCACCAGTGACCCGGGACAGTCCTCTAATGAGCAGTTCTTC	CATSDPGQSSNEQFF
-	TRBV10-1	TRBJ2-1	-	TGCGCCAGCACCGCCGGGACTCGACAGTTCTTC	CASTAGTRQFF
-	TRBV29-1	TRBJ1-2	few	TGCAGCGTCGGAGGGACCACGGCTGGCTACACCTTC	CSVGGTTAGYTF
TRBD1	TRBV12-3/TRBV12-4	TRBJ1-1	many	TGTGCCAGCAGTTGGGACAGGAACACTGAAGCTTTCTTT	CASSWDRNTEAFF
-	TRBV5-1	TRBJ1-2	-	TGCGCCAGCAGCTTGGTCTCAAACAACTATGGCTACACCTTC	CASSLVSNNYGYTF
-	TRBV5-1	TRBJ2-3	few	TGCGCCAGCAGCCCCGGCGGGTCCCCGAGCACAGATACGCAGTATTTT	CASSPGGSPSTDTQYF
TRBD2	TRBV2	TRBJ2-3	-	TGTGCCAGTGGACTAGCGGGGCCAGGGGATACGCAGTATTTT	CASGLAGPGDTQYF
TRBD1	TRBV5-6	TRBJ2-1	few	TGTGCCAGCAGCTTCGGGACAGGGGGCGGCTACAATGAGCAGTTCTTC	CASSFGTGGGYNEQFF
-	TRBV10-3	TRBJ2-3	many	TGTGCCATCAGTCCCCAGGGGAAGACAGATACGCAGTATTTT	CAISPQGKTDTQYF